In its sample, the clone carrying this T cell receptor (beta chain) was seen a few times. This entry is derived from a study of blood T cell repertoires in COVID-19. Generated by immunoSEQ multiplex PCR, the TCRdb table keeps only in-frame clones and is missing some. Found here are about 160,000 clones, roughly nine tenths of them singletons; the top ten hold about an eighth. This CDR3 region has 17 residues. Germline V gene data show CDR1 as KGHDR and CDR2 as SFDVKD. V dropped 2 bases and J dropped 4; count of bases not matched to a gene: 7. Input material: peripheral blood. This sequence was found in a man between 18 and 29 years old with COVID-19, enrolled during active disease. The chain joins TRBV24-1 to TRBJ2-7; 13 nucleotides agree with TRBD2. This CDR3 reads CATSDSVGLAGEYEQYF. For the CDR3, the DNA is TGTGCCACCAGTGATTCCGTCGGACTAGCGGGAGAATACGAGCAGTACTTC.